Listed below are T cell receptor beta chains from one sample, sequenced in a study of identifying expanded T cells in peripheral blood. Sequencing was performed with immunoSEQ multiplex PCR; in TCRdb, only in-frame clones are kept and a portion is missing. The sample has 70,000 to 95,000 clones; about nine tenths are singletons. Sequencing was performed on blood. These receptors were taken from a person aged 18-70 years in good health. CDR3s include the opening cysteine and the closing phenylalanine or tryptophan. Fields, in order: V gene, D gene, J gene, clone size, CDR3 protein, CDR3 DNA. D genes are given only for firm matches. Some rows have no size entry. The others give once, few or many, or a class for an expanded clone.

v_call: TRBV18; d_call: -; j_call: TRBJ2-7; clone_size: -; cdr3_aa: CASSSNTGEVDEQYF; cdr3_nt: TGTGCCAGCTCATCTAATACAGGGGAGGTCGACGAGCAGTACTTC
v_call: TRBV7-2; d_call: -; j_call: TRBJ2-5; clone_size: -; cdr3_aa: CASTDVKGLQETQYF; cdr3_nt: TGTGCCAGCACCGATGTGAAGGGGCTTCAAGAGACCCAGTACTTC
v_call: TRBV6-6; d_call: -; j_call: TRBJ2-7; clone_size: -; cdr3_aa: CASSSPNGGSYEQYF; cdr3_nt: TGTGCCAGCAGTTCCCCTAACGGGGGATCTTACGAGCAGTACTTC
v_call: TRBV7-3; d_call: -; j_call: TRBJ2-3; clone_size: -; cdr3_aa: CASSLLHRAGRGTDTQYF; cdr3_nt: TGTGCCAGCAGCTTATTACACCGGGCAGGGAGAGGCACAGATACGCAGTATTTT
v_call: TRBV27; d_call: TRBD2; j_call: TRBJ2-2; clone_size: -; cdr3_aa: CASSSPGTSMGELFF; cdr3_nt: TGTGCCAGCAGTTCCCCCGGGACTAGCATGGGGGAGCTGTTTTTT
v_call: TRBV7-2; d_call: -; j_call: TRBJ2-3; clone_size: -; cdr3_aa: CASSLGGTSTDTQYF; cdr3_nt: TGTGCCAGCAGCTTAGGTGGGACAAGCACAGATACGCAGTATTTT
v_call: TRBV5-1; d_call: TRBD2; j_call: TRBJ2-1; clone_size: -; cdr3_aa: CASSLGGSFYNEQFF; cdr3_nt: TGCGCCAGCAGTCTTGGCGGGAGTTTCTACAATGAGCAGTTCTTC
v_call: TRBV28; d_call: -; j_call: TRBJ2-7; clone_size: -; cdr3_aa: CASDHTLKKGNF; cdr3_nt: TGTGCCAGCGACCATACCCTAAAGAAAGGGAACTTC
v_call: TRBV6-1; d_call: -; j_call: TRBJ1-3; clone_size: -; cdr3_aa: CASSTDGGSGNTIYF; cdr3_nt: TGTGCCAGCAGTACCGACGGGGGATCTGGAAACACCATATATTTT
v_call: TRBV2; d_call: -; j_call: TRBJ2-2; clone_size: -; cdr3_aa: CASKGVIGELFF; cdr3_nt: TGTGCCAGCAAAGGGGTTATCGGGGAGCTGTTTTTT
v_call: TRBV2; d_call: -; j_call: TRBJ2-3; clone_size: -; cdr3_aa: CASSERGDTQYF; cdr3_nt: TGTGCCAGCAGTGAAAGGGGAGATACGCAGTATTTT
v_call: TRBV5-5; d_call: -; j_call: TRBJ1-2; clone_size: -; cdr3_aa: CASSLPRQGNYGYTF; cdr3_nt: TGTGCCAGCAGCTTGCCGCGGCAGGGGAACTATGGCTACACCTTC
v_call: TRBV7-2; d_call: -; j_call: TRBJ2-3; clone_size: few; cdr3_aa: CASRGATDTQYF; cdr3_nt: TGTGCCAGCCGGGGGGCCACAGATACGCAGTATTTT
v_call: TRBV5-1; d_call: TRBD1; j_call: TRBJ2-6; clone_size: -; cdr3_aa: CASSLGQAGANVLTF; cdr3_nt: TGCGCCAGCAGCCTGGGACAGGCCGGGGCCAACGTCCTGACTTTC
v_call: TRBV4-1; d_call: -; j_call: TRBJ2-7; clone_size: -; cdr3_aa: CASSQGTEDYEQYF; cdr3_nt: TGCGCCAGCAGCCAAGGGACGGAAGACTACGAGCAGTACTTC
v_call: TRBV27; d_call: TRBD2; j_call: TRBJ2-3; clone_size: -; cdr3_aa: CASSYNGLAGYTDTQYF; cdr3_nt: TGTGCCAGCAGTTACAACGGACTAGCGGGTTACACAGATACGCAGTATTTT
v_call: TRBV5-1; d_call: -; j_call: TRBJ2-2; clone_size: -; cdr3_aa: CASSLAGVWNGELFF; cdr3_nt: TGCGCCAGCAGCTTGGCGGGAGTGTGGAACGGGGAGCTGTTTTTT
v_call: TRBV11-3; d_call: TRBD2; j_call: TRBJ2-1; clone_size: -; cdr3_aa: CATSTSGGNNEQFF; cdr3_nt: TGTGCCACCTCGACTAGCGGGGGGAACAATGAGCAGTTCTTC
v_call: TRBV7-2; d_call: TRBD1; j_call: TRBJ2-1; clone_size: -; cdr3_aa: CASRPGQRYPEQFF; cdr3_nt: TGTGCCAGCAGACCGGGACAGAGGTATCCTGAGCAGTTCTTC
v_call: TRBV27; d_call: -; j_call: TRBJ2-7; clone_size: -; cdr3_aa: CASSSPGFSYEQYF; cdr3_nt: TGTGCCAGCAGTTCCCCAGGGTTCTCCTACGAGCAGTACTTC
v_call: TRBV18; d_call: -; j_call: TRBJ2-2; clone_size: -; cdr3_aa: CASSPSVFGAGLNTGELFF; cdr3_nt: TGTGCCAGCTCACCCTCAGTATTTGGGGCAGGCTTGAACACCGGGGAGCTGTTTTTT
v_call: TRBV28; d_call: TRBD2; j_call: TRBJ2-7; clone_size: once; cdr3_aa: CASSSSGSNSYEQYF; cdr3_nt: TGTGCCAGCAGCTCTAGCGGGTCAAACTCCTACGAGCAGTACTTC
v_call: TRBV10-3; d_call: -; j_call: TRBJ1-4; clone_size: few; cdr3_aa: CAISESKGEKLFF; cdr3_nt: TGTGCCATCAGTGAGTCGAAGGGGGAAAAACTGTTTTTT
v_call: TRBV4-1; d_call: TRBD2; j_call: TRBJ2-3; clone_size: -; cdr3_aa: CASSQKTSGGDTQYF; cdr3_nt: TGCGCCAGCAGCCAAAAGACTAGCGGGGGGGATACGCAGTATTTT
v_call: TRBV7-8; d_call: -; j_call: TRBJ2-7; clone_size: -; cdr3_aa: CASSAWGDEQYF; cdr3_nt: TGTGCCAGCAGTGCGTGGGGGGATGAGCAGTACTTC
v_call: TRBV7-9; d_call: TRBD1; j_call: TRBJ2-4; clone_size: -; cdr3_aa: CASSHRGDTKNIQYF; cdr3_nt: TGTGCCAGCAGCCACAGGGGCGACACCAAAAACATTCAGTACTTC
v_call: TRBV15; d_call: TRBD1; j_call: TRBJ2-1; clone_size: once; cdr3_aa: CATSRQPGQGRQFF; cdr3_nt: TGTGCCACCAGCAGGCAACCGGGACAGGGCCGTCAGTTCTTC
v_call: TRBV27; d_call: TRBD2; j_call: TRBJ2-3; clone_size: -; cdr3_aa: CASSPPRGAGDTQYF; cdr3_nt: TGTGCCAGCAGTCCCCCGCGGGGGGCTGGGGATACGCAGTATTTT
v_call: TRBV5-6; d_call: -; j_call: TRBJ2-3; clone_size: -; cdr3_aa: CASSSRGASDTQYF; cdr3_nt: TGTGCCAGCAGCTCCCGGGGTGCGTCTGATACGCAGTATTTT
v_call: TRBV28; d_call: TRBD2; j_call: TRBJ2-3; clone_size: -; cdr3_aa: CASGSSGSTDTQYF; cdr3_nt: TGTGCCAGCGGGTCTAGCGGGAGCACAGATACGCAGTATTTT
v_call: TRBV28; d_call: -; j_call: TRBJ1-2; clone_size: -; cdr3_aa: CASSFSSFAQAINYGYTF; cdr3_nt: TGTGCCAGCAGTTTCTCGTCCTTTGCACAGGCCATTAACTATGGCTACACCTTC
v_call: TRBV7-2; d_call: TRBD2; j_call: TRBJ2-5; clone_size: -; cdr3_aa: CASSLGLAGVVETQYF; cdr3_nt: TGTGCCAGCAGCTTAGGCCTAGCGGGAGTTGTTGAGACCCAGTACTTC
v_call: TRBV2; d_call: -; j_call: TRBJ2-7; clone_size: -; cdr3_aa: CASSQDGPYYEQYF; cdr3_nt: TGTGCCAGCTCCCAGGACGGACCCTACTACGAGCAGTACTTC
v_call: TRBV6-1; d_call: TRBD1; j_call: TRBJ1-5; clone_size: -; cdr3_aa: CASSWTGGNQPQHF; cdr3_nt: TGTGCCAGCAGTTGGACAGGCGGCAATCAGCCCCAGCATTTT
v_call: TRBV5-6; d_call: -; j_call: TRBJ2-7; clone_size: once; cdr3_aa: CASSWNMAVESYEQYF; cdr3_nt: TGTGCCAGCAGCTGGAACATGGCCGTAGAATCCTACGAGCAGTACTTC
v_call: TRBV5-4; d_call: -; j_call: TRBJ2-3; clone_size: -; cdr3_aa: CASSLGGFNTDTQYF; cdr3_nt: TGTGCCAGCAGCTTGGGTGGTTTCAACACAGATACGCAGTATTTT
v_call: TRBV30; d_call: TRBD2; j_call: TRBJ2-3; clone_size: -; cdr3_aa: CAGLAGSTDTQYF; cdr3_nt: TGTGCCGGATTAGCGGGAAGCACAGATACGCAGTATTTT
v_call: TRBV9; d_call: -; j_call: TRBJ2-7; clone_size: -; cdr3_aa: CASSVASVPSYEQYF; cdr3_nt: TGTGCCAGCAGCGTAGCAAGTGTCCCCTCCTACGAGCAGTACTTC
v_call: TRBV10-3; d_call: -; j_call: TRBJ2-5; clone_size: once; cdr3_aa: CAISESTNGETQYF; cdr3_nt: TGTGCCATCAGTGAGTCAACCAATGGGGAGACCCAGTACTTC
v_call: TRBV5-1; d_call: TRBD2; j_call: TRBJ2-7; clone_size: -; cdr3_aa: CASSPGLVAGGNEQYF; cdr3_nt: TGCGCCAGCAGCCCAGGGTTAGTAGCGGGGGGGAACGAGCAGTACTTC
v_call: TRBV5-1; d_call: TRBD2; j_call: TRBJ2-1; clone_size: -; cdr3_aa: CASSPGEGEQFF; cdr3_nt: TGCGCCAGCAGCCCCGGGGAGGGTGAGCAGTTCTTC
v_call: TRBV18; d_call: TRBD2; j_call: TRBJ2-5; clone_size: -; cdr3_aa: CASSPGTSGRGAETQYF; cdr3_nt: TGTGCCAGCTCACCCGGGACTAGCGGGAGAGGGGCGGAGACCCAGTACTTC
v_call: TRBV27; d_call: TRBD2; j_call: TRBJ2-3; clone_size: -; cdr3_aa: CASSLRRGGTDTQYF; cdr3_nt: TGTGCCAGCAGTTTGAGGCGGGGGGGCACAGATACGCAGTATTTT
v_call: TRBV7-9; d_call: -; j_call: TRBJ2-6; clone_size: -; cdr3_aa: CASSLEHPGANVLTF; cdr3_nt: TGTGCCAGCAGCTTAGAACATCCTGGGGCCAACGTCCTGACTTTC
v_call: TRBV7-8; d_call: -; j_call: TRBJ2-7; clone_size: -; cdr3_aa: CASSLGRGEFYEQYF; cdr3_nt: TGTGCCAGCAGCTTAGGCCGCGGGGAGTTCTACGAGCAGTACTTC
v_call: TRBV30; d_call: TRBD2; j_call: TRBJ2-1; clone_size: -; cdr3_aa: CAWTHSGPEQFF; cdr3_nt: TGTGCCTGGACCCATAGCGGGCCTGAGCAGTTCTTC
v_call: TRBV30; d_call: TRBD1; j_call: TRBJ2-5; clone_size: -; cdr3_aa: CAGDQQGDQETQYF; cdr3_nt: TGTGCCGGCGACCAACAGGGGGACCAAGAGACCCAGTACTTC
v_call: TRBV2; d_call: TRBD2; j_call: TRBJ2-1; clone_size: -; cdr3_aa: CASRIPGLAGVFEQFF; cdr3_nt: TGTGCCAGCAGGATCCCGGGACTAGCGGGAGTCTTTGAGCAGTTCTTC
v_call: TRBV19; d_call: -; j_call: TRBJ1-5; clone_size: -; cdr3_aa: CASSIGLGVHSNQPQHF; cdr3_nt: TGTGCCAGTAGTATAGGTCTAGGGGTACATAGCAATCAGCCCCAGCATTTT
v_call: TRBV25-1; d_call: -; j_call: TRBJ2-2; clone_size: -; cdr3_aa: CASTPQGGDTGELFF; cdr3_nt: TGTGCCAGCACGCCTCAGGGGGGGGACACCGGGGAGCTGTTTTTT
v_call: TRBV4-2; d_call: -; j_call: TRBJ2-5; clone_size: -; cdr3_aa: CASSQDGGMYQETQYF; cdr3_nt: TGTGCCAGCAGCCAAGATGGGGGGATGTACCAAGAGACCCAGTACTTC
v_call: TRBV27; d_call: -; j_call: TRBJ1-6; clone_size: -; cdr3_aa: CASSFGGPNSPLHF; cdr3_nt: TGTGCCAGCAGTTTTGGTGGTCCCAATTCACCCCTCCACTTT
v_call: TRBV4-1; d_call: TRBD1; j_call: TRBJ2-1; clone_size: -; cdr3_aa: CASSQSTGSYNEQFF; cdr3_nt: TGCGCCAGCAGCCAATCGACAGGGTCCTACAATGAGCAGTTCTTC
v_call: TRBV28; d_call: TRBD2; j_call: TRBJ2-1; clone_size: once; cdr3_aa: CASSLIGGGAFEQFF; cdr3_nt: TGTGCCAGCAGTTTAATAGGCGGGGGGGCCTTTGAGCAGTTCTTC
v_call: TRBV7-9; d_call: -; j_call: TRBJ1-1; clone_size: -; cdr3_aa: CASSLYAAGETEAFF; cdr3_nt: TGTGCCAGCAGCTTGTATGCGGCGGGGGAAACTGAAGCTTTCTTT
v_call: TRBV15; d_call: -; j_call: TRBJ1-2; clone_size: -; cdr3_aa: CATSRGSYGYTF; cdr3_nt: TGTGCCACCAGCAGAGGGTCCTATGGCTACACCTTC
v_call: TRBV18; d_call: -; j_call: TRBJ2-6; clone_size: few; cdr3_aa: CASSPQGTGANVLTF; cdr3_nt: TGTGCCAGCTCACCCCAGGGCACCGGGGCCAACGTCCTGACTTTC